The 8 T cell receptor beta chains given below trace back to one sample, sequenced in a study of radiotherapy plus CTLA-4 blockade in lung cancer. Assay used: immunoSEQ multiplex PCR; TCRdb lists only in-frame clones, some missing. The table includes about 77,000 clones, less than 85% detected once. The sample in question was peripheral blood, obtained from a patient treated with radiotherapy plus ipilimumab. The receptors originated from a human donor with non-small cell lung cancer whose response to radiotherapy plus ipilimumab could not be evaluated.

The chain links TRBV5-1 to TRBJ2-7, with 8 nucleotides matching TRBD1. Germline V gene sequence: CDR1 SGHRS, CDR2 YFSETQ. CDR3 size: 14 residues. J lost 6 bases, V lost 4 bases, and 9 bases had no gene match. Here the CDR3 reads CASSQTQGGGEQYF. In DNA form, the CDR3 reads TGCGCCAGCAGCCAGACACAGGGGGGCGGCGAGCAGTACTTC.

The chain recombines TRBV19 with TRBJ2-7; D gene uncertain. Trimming removed 6 bases at V and 0 bases at J, with 12 bases between. This CDR3 spans 14 amino acids. CDR1 is LNHDA, CDR2 SQIVND, per germline (reference sequence). In DNA, the CDR3 is TGTGCCAGTAGCCTCCGAACATTCTCCTACGAGCAGTACTTC. This sequence encodes CASSLRTFSYEQYF.

The CDR3 DNA is TGTGCCAGCACTTCGACTAGCAATGAGCAGTTCTTC. As protein: CASTSTSNEQFF. The chain combines TRBV6-5 with TRBJ2-1; the D gene is possibly TRBD2 (6 bases). This CDR3 has 12 residues. Germline values: CDR1 MNHEY, CDR2 SVGAGI. V was clipped by 7 bases and J by 6 bases, with 10 bases between them.

The chain combines TRBV6-5 with TRBJ1-2; D may be TRBD1 (5 bases). Germline V gene data show CDR1 as MNHEY and CDR2 as SVGAGI. The V and J ends lost 3 bases and 4 bases respectively, with 18 bases between them. There are 16 residues in the CDR3. The CDR3 here is CASSYLGGATIYGYTF. CDR3 DNA: TGTGCCAGCAGTTATCTGGGGGGAGCGACGATCTATGGCTACACCTTC.

The V and J genes are TRBV29-1 and TRBJ1-4; D is undetermined. The V gene's germline CDR1 is SQVTM and CDR2 ANQGSEA. The V and J ends lost 6 bases and 0 bases respectively, with 11 bases between them. The CDR3 contains 14 residues. In nucleotides, the CDR3 is TGCAGCGTCGCTCTGAGTGCAACTAATGAAAAACTGTTTTTT. Its protein is CSVALSATNEKLFF.

The rearrangement joins TRBV5-1 to TRBJ2-3, with D perhaps TRBD2 (6 bases). The CDR3 is 15 amino acids. Germline V gene sequence: CDR1 SGHRS, CDR2 YFSETQ. Trimming stripped 4 bases from V and 6 bases from J, with 18 bases between. CDR3 nucleotides: TGCGCCAGCAGCCCAGGGACGACTAGGGCCGATACGCAGTATTTT. Protein sequence: CASSPGTTRADTQYF.

This clone was detected a few times. V gene TRBV6-1 combines with J gene TRBJ2-5, with 14 bases lining up with TRBD2. This CDR3 is 14 amino acids long. Unmatched junction bases numbered 1, after V lost 5 bases and J lost 5 bases. Germline V gene data show CDR1 as MNHNS and CDR2 as SASEGT. As DNA, the CDR3 is TGTGCCAGCAGTCGACTAGCGGGAGGGGAGACCCAGTACTTC. Its translation is CASSRLAGGETQYF.

CDR3 loop: CASSGDSTLYGYTF. The CDR3 nucleotides read TGCGCCAGCAGTGGGGACAGTACCCTCTATGGCTACACCTTC. The J gene is TRBJ1-2, the V gene TRBV10-1; 7 bases agree with TRBD1. Trimming removed 4 bases from V and 4 bases from J; junction bases left unmatched: 6. CDR1 WNHNN and CDR2 SYGVQD come from the germline V gene (reference sequence). The CDR3 is made up of 14 amino acids.